What follows describes a single T cell receptor (beta chain). The sample originates from a study of blood T cell repertoires in COVID-19. The data were produced by immunoSEQ multiplex PCR, yet TCRdb's version contains in-frame clones alone and is incomplete. Of around 250,000 clones detected, about four fifths appear once; the ten largest clones hold 4.5% to 6%. V lost 5 bases to trimming and J lost 6 bases; unmatched junction nucleotides: 19. The CDR3 runs 17 residues. The germline V gene encodes CDR1 SGHTA and CDR2 FQGNSA. The sample taken for sequencing was PBMCs or T cells enriched from blood (not recorded which). The chain couples TRBV7-2 to TRBJ2-7; 7 bases match TRBD2. The TCR comes from a man between 40 and 49 years old who had been exposed to COVID-19. CDR3 residues: CASSLRAGGRFFGEQYF. The DNA for the CDR3 is TGTGCCAGCAGCCTGAGGGCGGGCGGGAGATTCTTTGGCGAGCAGTACTTC.